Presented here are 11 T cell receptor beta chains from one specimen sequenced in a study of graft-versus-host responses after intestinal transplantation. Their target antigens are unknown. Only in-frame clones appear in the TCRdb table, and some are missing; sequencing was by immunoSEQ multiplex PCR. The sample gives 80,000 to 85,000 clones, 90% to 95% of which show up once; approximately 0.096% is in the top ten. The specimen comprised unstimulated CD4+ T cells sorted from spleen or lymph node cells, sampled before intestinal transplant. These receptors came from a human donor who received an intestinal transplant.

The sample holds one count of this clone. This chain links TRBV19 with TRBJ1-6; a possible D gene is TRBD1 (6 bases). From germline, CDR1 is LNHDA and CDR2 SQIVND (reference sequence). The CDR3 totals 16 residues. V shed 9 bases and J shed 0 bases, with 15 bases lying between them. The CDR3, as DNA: TGTGCCAGGGGGGACCCGGACAGCTCCTATAATTCACCCCTCCACTTT. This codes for CARGDPDSSYNSPLHF. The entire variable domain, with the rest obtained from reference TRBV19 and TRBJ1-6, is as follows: DGGITQSPKYLFRKEGQNVTLSCEQNLNHDAMYWYRQDPGQGLRLIYYSQIVNDFQKGDIAEGYSVSREKKESFPLTVTSAQKNPTAFYLCARGDPDSSYNSPLHFGNGTRLTVT.

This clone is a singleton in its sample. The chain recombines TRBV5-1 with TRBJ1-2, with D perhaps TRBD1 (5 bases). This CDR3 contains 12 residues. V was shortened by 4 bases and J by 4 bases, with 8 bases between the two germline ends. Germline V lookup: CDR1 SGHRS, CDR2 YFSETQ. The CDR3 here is CASSLDSYGYTF. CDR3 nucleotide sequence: TGCGCCAGCAGCCTCGACAGCTATGGCTACACCTTC.

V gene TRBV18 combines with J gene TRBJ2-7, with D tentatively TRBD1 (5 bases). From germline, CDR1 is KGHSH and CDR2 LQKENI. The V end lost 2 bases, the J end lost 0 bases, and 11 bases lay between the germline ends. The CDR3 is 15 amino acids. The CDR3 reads CASSPGAGHSYEQYF. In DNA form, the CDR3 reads TGTGCCAGCTCACCAGGGGCAGGGCACTCCTACGAGCAGTACTTC.

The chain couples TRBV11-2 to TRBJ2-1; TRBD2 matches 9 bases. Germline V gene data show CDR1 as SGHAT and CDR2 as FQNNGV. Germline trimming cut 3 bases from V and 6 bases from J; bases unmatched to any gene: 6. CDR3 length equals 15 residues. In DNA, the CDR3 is TGTGCCAGCAGCTTCCAGCGGGGGGTCGGCAATGAGCAGTTCTTC. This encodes CASSFQRGVGNEQFF.

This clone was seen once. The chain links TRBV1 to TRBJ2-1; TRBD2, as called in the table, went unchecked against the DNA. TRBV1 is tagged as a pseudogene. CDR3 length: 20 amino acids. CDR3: CTSSQVGVRLSSGRYNEQFF. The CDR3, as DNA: TGCACCAGCAGCCAAGTCGGAGTCCGCCTTTCTAGCGGGCGATACAATGAGCAGTTCTTC.

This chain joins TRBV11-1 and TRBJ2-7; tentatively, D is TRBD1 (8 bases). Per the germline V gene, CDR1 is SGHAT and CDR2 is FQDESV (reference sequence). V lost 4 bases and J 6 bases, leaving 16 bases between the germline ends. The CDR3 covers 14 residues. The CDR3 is CASSYHRGGVEQYF. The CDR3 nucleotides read TGTGCCAGCAGCTACCACAGGGGGGGAGTCGAGCAGTACTTC.

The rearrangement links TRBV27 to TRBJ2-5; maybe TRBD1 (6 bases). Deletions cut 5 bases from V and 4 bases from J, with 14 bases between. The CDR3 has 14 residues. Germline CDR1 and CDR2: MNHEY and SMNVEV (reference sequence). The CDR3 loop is CASSPYYRVETQYF. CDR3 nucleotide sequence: TGTGCCAGCAGTCCCTACTACAGGGTAGAGACCCAGTACTTC.

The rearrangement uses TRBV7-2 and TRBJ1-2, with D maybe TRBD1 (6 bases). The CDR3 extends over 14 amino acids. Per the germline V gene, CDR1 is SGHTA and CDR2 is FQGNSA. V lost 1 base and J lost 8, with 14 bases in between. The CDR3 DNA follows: TGTGCCAGCAGCTTAGATACCAGGGGATTAGGCTACACCTTC. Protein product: CASSLDTRGLGYTF.

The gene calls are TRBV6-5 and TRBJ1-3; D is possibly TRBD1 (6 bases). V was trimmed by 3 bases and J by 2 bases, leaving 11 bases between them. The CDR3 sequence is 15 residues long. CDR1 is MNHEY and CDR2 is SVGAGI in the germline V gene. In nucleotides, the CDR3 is TGTGCCAGCAGTTATTACAGGGTCCCTGGAAACACCATATATTTT. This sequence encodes CASSYYRVPGNTIYF.

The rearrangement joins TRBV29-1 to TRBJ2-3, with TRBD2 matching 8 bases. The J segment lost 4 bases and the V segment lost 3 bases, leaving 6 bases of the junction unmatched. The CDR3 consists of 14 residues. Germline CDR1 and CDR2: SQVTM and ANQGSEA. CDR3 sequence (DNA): TGCAGCGTTGAGAGGGGTAGCGGGGCAGATACGCAGTATTTT. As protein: CSVERGSGADTQYF.

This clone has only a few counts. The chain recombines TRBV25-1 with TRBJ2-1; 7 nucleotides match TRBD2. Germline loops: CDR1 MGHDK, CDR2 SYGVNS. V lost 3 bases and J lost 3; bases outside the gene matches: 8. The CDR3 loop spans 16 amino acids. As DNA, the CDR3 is TGTGCCAGCAGTGATCGGGCTGGGGGGGACTACAATGAGCAGTTCTTC. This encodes CASSDRAGGDYNEQFF.